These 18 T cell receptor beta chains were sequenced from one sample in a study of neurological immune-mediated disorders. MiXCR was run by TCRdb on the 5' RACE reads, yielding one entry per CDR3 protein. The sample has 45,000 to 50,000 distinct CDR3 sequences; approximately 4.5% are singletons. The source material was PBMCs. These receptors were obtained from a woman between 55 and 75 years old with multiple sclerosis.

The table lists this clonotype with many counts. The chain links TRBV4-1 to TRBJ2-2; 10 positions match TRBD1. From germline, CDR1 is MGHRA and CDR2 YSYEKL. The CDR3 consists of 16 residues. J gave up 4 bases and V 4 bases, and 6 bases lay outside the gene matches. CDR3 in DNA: TGCGCCAGCAGCCGACGACAGGGGGCGCGCACCGGGGAGCTGTTTTTT. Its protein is CASSRRQGARTGELFF.

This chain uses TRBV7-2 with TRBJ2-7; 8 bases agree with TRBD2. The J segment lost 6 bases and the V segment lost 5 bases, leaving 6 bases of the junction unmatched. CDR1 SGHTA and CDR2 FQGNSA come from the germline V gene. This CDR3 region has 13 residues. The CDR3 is CASSRGLASEQYF. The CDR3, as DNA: TGTGCCAGCAGCCGTGGACTAGCTTCCGAGCAGTACTTC.

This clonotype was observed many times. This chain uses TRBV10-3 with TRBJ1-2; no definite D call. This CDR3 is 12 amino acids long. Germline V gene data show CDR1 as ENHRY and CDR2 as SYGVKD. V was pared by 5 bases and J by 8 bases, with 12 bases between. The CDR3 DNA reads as TGTGCCATCAGTTGGTCCGGGAACGGCTACACCTTC. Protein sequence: CAISWSGNGYTF.

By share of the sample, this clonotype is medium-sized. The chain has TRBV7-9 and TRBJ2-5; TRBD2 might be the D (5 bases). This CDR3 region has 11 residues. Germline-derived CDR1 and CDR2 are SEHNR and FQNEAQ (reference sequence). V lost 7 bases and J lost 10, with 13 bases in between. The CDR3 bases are TGTGCCAGCACCCTATCCCGGGACCAGTACTTC. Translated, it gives CASTLSRDQYF.

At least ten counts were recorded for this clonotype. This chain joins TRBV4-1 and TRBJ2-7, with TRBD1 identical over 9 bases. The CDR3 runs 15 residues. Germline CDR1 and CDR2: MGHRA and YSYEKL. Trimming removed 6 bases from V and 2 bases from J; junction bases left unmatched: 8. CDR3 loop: CASSHGTGNTYEQYF. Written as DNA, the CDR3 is TGCGCCAGCAGTCACGGGACAGGGAATACCTACGAGCAGTACTTC.

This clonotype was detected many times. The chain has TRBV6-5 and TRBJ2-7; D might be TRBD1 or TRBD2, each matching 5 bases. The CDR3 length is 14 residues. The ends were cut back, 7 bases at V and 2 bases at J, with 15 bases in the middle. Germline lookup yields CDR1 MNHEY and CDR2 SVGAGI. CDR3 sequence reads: CASKMRGNPYEQYF. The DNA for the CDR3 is TGTGCCAGCAAGATGAGGGGAAATCCCTACGAGCAGTACTTC.

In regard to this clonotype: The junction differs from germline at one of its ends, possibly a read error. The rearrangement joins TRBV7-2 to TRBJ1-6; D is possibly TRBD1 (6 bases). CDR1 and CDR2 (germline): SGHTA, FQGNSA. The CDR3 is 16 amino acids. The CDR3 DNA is TGTGCCAGCAGCTTAGGGGAGACAGGAGCCTTATCACCCCTCAACTTT. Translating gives CASSLGETGALSPLNF. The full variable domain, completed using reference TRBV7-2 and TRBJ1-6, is GAGVSQSPSNKVTEKGKDVELRCDPISGHTALYWYRQSLGQGLEFLIYFQGNSAPDKSGLPSDRFSAERTGGSVSTLTIQRTQQEDSAVYLCASSLGETGALSPLNFGNGTRLTVT.

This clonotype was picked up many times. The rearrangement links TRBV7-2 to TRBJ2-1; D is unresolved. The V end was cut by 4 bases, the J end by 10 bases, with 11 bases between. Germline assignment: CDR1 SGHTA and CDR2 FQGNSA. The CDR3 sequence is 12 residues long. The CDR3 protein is CASSSSGGEQFF. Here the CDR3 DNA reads TGTGCCAGCAGCTCTTCTGGCGGAGAGCAGTTCTTC.

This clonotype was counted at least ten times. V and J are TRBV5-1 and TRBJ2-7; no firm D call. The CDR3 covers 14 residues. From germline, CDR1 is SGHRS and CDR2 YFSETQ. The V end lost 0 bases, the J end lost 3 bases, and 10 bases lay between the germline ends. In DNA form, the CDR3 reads TGCGCCAGCAGCTTGGACGGGTCCTACTACGAGCAGTACTTC. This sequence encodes CASSLDGSYYEQYF. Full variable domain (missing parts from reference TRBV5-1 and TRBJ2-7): KAGVTQTPRYLIKTRGQQVTLSCSPISGHRSVSWYQQTPGQGLQFLFEYFSETQRNKGNFPGRFSGRQFSNSRSEMNVSTLELGDSALYLCASSLDGSYYEQYFGPGTRLTVT.

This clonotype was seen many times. CDR3 loop: CSARFGGREKLFF. CDR3 coding DNA: TGCAGTGCTAGGTTCGGGGGACGGGAAAAACTGTTTTTT. The chain combines TRBV20-1 with TRBJ1-4, with a tentative D call TRBD1 (5 bases). CDR1 is DFQATT and CDR2 is SNEGSKA in the germline V gene (reference sequence). V lost 3 bases to trimming and J lost 8 bases, with 13 bases between them. The CDR3 extends over 13 amino acids.

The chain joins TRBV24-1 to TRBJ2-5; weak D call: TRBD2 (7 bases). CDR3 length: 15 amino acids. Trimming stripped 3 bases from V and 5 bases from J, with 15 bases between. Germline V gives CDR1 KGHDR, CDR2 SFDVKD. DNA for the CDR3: TGTGCCACCAGTGATCCTAGGGGGGGAGGGGAGACCCAGTACTTC. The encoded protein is CATSDPRGGGETQYF.

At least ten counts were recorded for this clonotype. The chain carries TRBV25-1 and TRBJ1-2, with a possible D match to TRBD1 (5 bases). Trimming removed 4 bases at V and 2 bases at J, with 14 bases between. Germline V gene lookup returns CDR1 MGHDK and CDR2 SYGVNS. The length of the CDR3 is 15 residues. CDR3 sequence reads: CASSGRVRGNYGYTF. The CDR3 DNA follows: TGTGCCAGCAGTGGAAGGGTCCGGGGGAACTATGGCTACACCTTC.

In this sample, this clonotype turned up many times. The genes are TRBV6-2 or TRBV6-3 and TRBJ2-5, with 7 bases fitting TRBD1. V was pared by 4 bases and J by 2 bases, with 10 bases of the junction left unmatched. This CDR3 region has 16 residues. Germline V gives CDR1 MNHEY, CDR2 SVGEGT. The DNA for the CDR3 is TGTGCCAGCAGTTCCAACAGGGGTTTCGGGCAAGAGACCCAGTACTTC. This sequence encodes CASSSNRGFGQETQYF.

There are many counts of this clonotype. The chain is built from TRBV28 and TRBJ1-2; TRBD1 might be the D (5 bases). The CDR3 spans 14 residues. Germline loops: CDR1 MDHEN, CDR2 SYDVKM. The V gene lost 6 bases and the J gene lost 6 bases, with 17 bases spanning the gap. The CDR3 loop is CASSPRQTLNGYTF. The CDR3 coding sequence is TGTGCCAGCAGCCCCCGACAGACACTAAATGGCTACACCTTC.

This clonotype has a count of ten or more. CDR3 nucleotides: TGCAGTGCTAGAGTTACTGAAGATACGCAGTATTTT. Encoded protein: CSARVTEDTQYF. The genes are TRBV20-1 and TRBJ2-3; the D is unclear. Per the germline V gene, CDR1 is DFQATT and CDR2 is SNEGSKA (reference sequence). This CDR3 spans 12 amino acids. V was shortened by 1 base and J by 5 bases, with 7 bases between the two germline ends.

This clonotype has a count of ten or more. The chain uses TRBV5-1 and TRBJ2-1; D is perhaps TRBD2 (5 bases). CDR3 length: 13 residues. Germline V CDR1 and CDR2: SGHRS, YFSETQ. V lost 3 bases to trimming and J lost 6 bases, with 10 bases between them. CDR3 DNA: TGCGCCAGCAGCTGGGAGATGGTCAATGAGCAGTTCTTC. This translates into CASSWEMVNEQFF.

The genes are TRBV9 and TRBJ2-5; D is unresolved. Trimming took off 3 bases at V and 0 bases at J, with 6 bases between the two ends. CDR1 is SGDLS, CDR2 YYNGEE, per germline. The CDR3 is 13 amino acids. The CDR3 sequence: CASSAADQETQYF. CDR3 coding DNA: TGTGCCAGCAGCGCGGCAGACCAAGAGACCCAGTACTTC.

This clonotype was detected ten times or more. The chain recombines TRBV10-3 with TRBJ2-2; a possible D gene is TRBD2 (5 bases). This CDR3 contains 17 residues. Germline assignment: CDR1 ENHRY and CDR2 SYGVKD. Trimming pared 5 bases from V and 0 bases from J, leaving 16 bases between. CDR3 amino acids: CAISSRLPGSNTGELFF. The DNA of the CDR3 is TGTGCCATCAGTTCCCGGTTGCCGGGATCGAACACCGGGGAGCTGTTTTTT.